The rows below give T cell receptor beta chains drawn from one sample of a study of shared clonotypes between healthy human individuals. Profiled with immunoSEQ multiplex PCR; TCRdb holds only in-frame clones, not every one. The sample holds over 750,000 clones, just over 95% seen once. The specimen was naive CD8+ T cells sorted from blood. The receptor set was obtained from a young man in good health. Each CDR3 is given with its conserved first and last residue. The D gene is left open where the match is weak. Only part of the rows carry a size: once, few, many, or a class if the clone is expanded.

j_call clone_size d_call v_call cdr3_aa cdr3_nt
TRBJ2-7 once NA TRBV27 CASSLGTMRQQYF TGTGCCAGCAGTTTAGGCACGATGCGCCAGCAGTACTTC
TRBJ2-2 once NA TRBV7-8 CASSLGPQGSGELFF TGTGCCAGCAGCTTGGGCCCCCAGGGGTCCGGGGAGCTGTTTTTT
TRBJ2-1 NA NA TRBV5-5 CASSLPRGYNEQFF TGTGCCAGCAGCCTCCCTCGGGGATACAATGAGCAGTTCTTC
TRBJ1-5 NA NA TRBV27 CASSRDVYDQPQHF TGTGCCAGCAGCCGGGACGTTTACGATCAGCCCCAGCATTTT
TRBJ1-5 NA NA TRBV28 CASSFQEVAYMDQPQHF TGTGCCAGCAGTTTTCAGGAGGTAGCCTATATGGATCAGCCCCAGCATTTT
TRBJ2-6 NA TRBD1 TRBV23-1 CASSQSRPGQDFSGANVLTF TGCGCCAGCAGTCAATCCAGACCGGGACAGGACTTCTCTGGGGCCAACGTCCTGACTTTC
TRBJ2-2 NA NA TRBV7-9 CASSFSPRGGELFF TGTGCCAGCAGCTTTAGTCCGAGGGGCGGGGAGCTGTTTTTT
TRBJ2-3 NA NA TRBV7-9 CASSSTDTQYF TGTGCCAGCAGCTCAACAGATACGCAGTATTTT
TRBJ2-1 NA TRBD2 TRBV18 CAIPHTSGSGNEQFF TGTGCCATACCCCATACTAGCGGGAGTGGCAATGAGCAGTTCTTC
TRBJ1-1 NA NA TRBV4-3 CASSRREAAEAFF TGCGCCAGCAGCCGTAGGGAGGCGGCTGAAGCTTTCTTT
TRBJ2-7 NA NA TRBV6-5 CASRYFQGYYEQYF TGTGCCAGCAGATATTTTCAGGGGTACTACGAGCAGTACTTC
TRBJ2-7 NA TRBD1 TRBV6-5 CASKTTGTGFYEQYF TGTGCCAGCAAGACTACCGGGACAGGGTTTTACGAGCAGTACTTC
TRBJ2-1 NA TRBD2 TRBV9 CASSAAGTNSLREQFF TGTGCCAGCAGCGCCGCCGGGACTAACTCCCTTCGTGAGCAGTTCTTC
TRBJ1-2 NA NA TRBV9 CASSGKTVLYGYTF TGTGCCAGCAGCGGGAAGACAGTTCTCTATGGCTACACCTTC
TRBJ2-2 NA TRBD1 TRBV27 CASAGQEITGELFF TGTGCCAGCGCGGGACAGGAAATCACCGGGGAGCTGTTTTTT
TRBJ2-1 NA TRBD1 TRBV7-9 CASSAGQGPDNEQFF TGTGCCAGCAGCGCGGGACAGGGACCCGACAATGAGCAGTTCTTC
TRBJ2-7 NA NA TRBV7-8 CASSTGTQHYEQYF TGTGCCAGCAGCACCGGGACACAACACTACGAGCAGTACTTC
TRBJ1-5 NA NA TRBV2 CASSDGNSNQPQHF TGTGCCAGCAGTGATGGGAATAGCAATCAGCCCCAGCATTTT
TRBJ2-7 NA NA TRBV2 CASKGRVKEQYF TGTGCCAGCAAAGGCAGGGTGAAGGAGCAGTACTTC